This T cell receptor (beta chain) was profiled in a study of blood T cells in healthy people across ages. Study results and caveats: Shifts in expanded clonotypes may have been confounded by donor CMV status, which was unknown. While age rose, TCR beta diversity per million T cells dropped in a roughly linear way.

The second PCR ran roughly 7 to 12 cycles with a sample-barcoded 5' primer and J-beta primers. TCRdb processed the 5' RACE reads anew with MiXCR; each CDR3 protein has one entry. The table includes about 1.6 million distinct CDR3 sequences, roughly 32% detected once. Germline V gene sequence: CDR1 MGHRA, CDR2 YSYEKL. V was shortened by 4 bases and J by 2 bases, with 12 bases between the two germline ends. The CDR3 length is 15 residues. Regarding this clonotype: Its antigen is not known.

Isolation yielded PBMCs, at least 7 million per sample, in every case. Per sample, at least 6 micrograms of total RNA were extracted. The material sequenced was blood. V is TRBV4-1 and J is TRBJ2-1; D gene ambiguous. The TCR originated in a woman aged 30 to 39 in good health. CDR3 DNA sequence: TGCGCCAGCAGCCTCGTCTTGAGCCCCTACAATGAGCAGTTCTTC. It specifies CASSLVLSPYNEQFF.